This TCR beta chain was captured in a study of patients and donors after allogeneic stem cell transplantation. The CDR3 totals 15 residues. The germline V gene has CDR1 MNHEY and CDR2 SVGEGT. The V and J ends lost 7 bases and 0 bases, in that order; junction bases with no gene match: 6. TCRdb recomputed calls from the RT-PCR reads with MiXCR, one row per CDR3 protein. The sample records 800,000 to 1,000,000 distinct CDR3 sequences, roughly 18% being singletons. This clonotype has just a few counts. V usage is TRBV6-2 or TRBV6-3 and J usage is TRBJ1-1, with 9 nucleotides matching TRBD1. The specimen was blood, either unsorted or a sorted T cell fraction (not recorded which). This clonotype was obtained from a human donor who was either an allogeneic HSCT recipient or a stem cell or donor lymphocyte infusion donor (not recorded which). It is not recorded whose cells these are; they may come from a transplant donor. The CDR3 reads CASTKQGAVNTEAFF. CDR3 nucleotides: TGTGCCAGCACCAAACAGGGGGCTGTGAACACTGAAGCTTTCTTT.